The sequence of this T cell receptor (beta chain) was determined in a study of Graves' ophthalmopathy and Graves' hyperthyroidism. Scientists amplified the TCR beta CDR3 regions from RNA transcripts. The first-round RT-PCR employed HTBI primers together with the Qiagen OneStep RT-PCR kit. A multiplex PCR was then performed as the second round. TCRdb fed the multiplex PCR reads into MiXCR, producing one record per CDR3 protein. This sample has about 550,000 distinct CDR3 sequences; 35% to 45% occur once, and the top ten carry 4% to 5%. For this clonotype: Its target is not known. A single base separates this from a much larger clone, so it may be a read error.

The authors enrolled newly diagnosed hyperthyroidism patients aged 18 to 65 with under 2 months' duration. Excluded: other autoimmune disease, uncontrolled infection, pregnancy or lactation. Notes on the study in general: Most thyroid-expanded clonotypes exceeding 0.001 frequency were also found in blood. Sensitivity reached approximately 71% and specificity approximately 72% when the model predicted ophthalmopathy progression.

CDR1 is DFQATT and CDR2 is SNEGSKA in the germline V gene (reference sequence). This CDR3 has 14 residues. V lost 3 bases and J 9 bases, leaving 15 bases between the germline ends. Specimen: peripheral blood or thyroid tissue (not recorded which). The chain couples TRBV20-1 to TRBJ1-6; D not resolved. This TCR came from an adult man with Graves' hyperthyroidism. The CDR3 nucleotides are TGCAGTGCTAGTGCTTGGGTCCATAGTTCACCCCTCCACTTT. Translation gives CSASAWVHSSPLHF.